The 21 T cell receptor beta chains given below trace back to one sample, sequenced in a study of siplizumab effects on memory and regulatory T cells. Clones were read by immunoSEQ multiplex PCR, and TCRdb kept only the in-frame ones, dropping some. The data show tens of thousands of clones, around four fifths seen once. The sequenced material came from memory CD4+ T cells sorted from blood. These receptors were collected from a human donor in good health.

The chain uses TRBV7-9 and TRBJ2-2, with D unresolved. The germline V and J ends were trimmed by 5 bases and 1 base, with 8 bases remaining between them. The CDR3 is made up of 14 amino acids. Looked up from germline, CDR1 is SEHNR and CDR2 is FQNEAQ (reference sequence). The CDR3 coding sequence is TGTGCCAGCAGCCTGTGGCAGAACACCGGGGAGCTGTTTTTT. This sequence encodes CASSLWQNTGELFF.

V gene TRBV6-7 combines with J gene TRBJ2-2; D remains unclear. TRBV6-7 is an ORF, and what it does is uncertain. This CDR3 region has 14 residues. V was trimmed by 8 bases and J by 0 bases, leaving 10 bases between them. The CDR3: CASHVAANTGELFF. The DNA for the CDR3 is TGTGCCAGCCATGTTGCCGCGAACACCGGGGAGCTGTTTTTT.

The J gene is TRBJ1-1, the V gene TRBV6-6, with D perhaps TRBD1 (5 bases). This CDR3 contains 14 residues. Looked up from germline, CDR1 is MNHNY and CDR2 is SVGAGI (reference sequence). Between the trimmed V and J ends, which lost 2 bases and 0 bases, there was a span of 7 bases. The CDR3: CASSYQGMNTEAFF. CDR3 DNA: TGTGCCAGCAGTTACCAGGGAATGAACACTGAAGCTTTCTTT.

The CDR3 here is CASTEGGGTNYGYTF. As DNA, the CDR3 is TGTGCCAGCACCGAGGGCGGGGGAACTAACTATGGCTACACCTTC. The rearrangement joins TRBV28 to TRBJ1-2, with a weak D call TRBD1 (5 bases). The CDR3 runs to 15 residues. Germline CDR1 is MDHEN and CDR2 is SYDVKM. V was cut by 7 bases and J by 0 bases, with 15 bases left in between.

The CDR3 bases are TGTGCCAGCAGTCACAGGGTCGGGCCCCAGCATTTT. This encodes CASSHRVGPQHF. The V gene is TRBV6-5, the J gene TRBJ1-5; TRBD1 might be the D (6 bases). The germline gives CDR1 MNHEY, CDR2 SVGAGI. The ends were cut back, 5 bases at V and 9 bases at J, with 11 bases in the middle. The length of the CDR3 is 12 residues.

The chain couples TRBV14 to TRBJ2-6; 8 bases match TRBD2. Germline V lookup: CDR1 SGHDN, CDR2 FVKESK. V lost 4 bases to trimming and J lost 0 bases; unmatched junction nucleotides: 14. The CDR3 runs to 20 residues. CDR3 amino acids: CASSRKSRTSLRSGANVLTF. In nucleotides, the CDR3 is TGTGCCAGCAGCCGAAAGTCCCGGACTAGCTTGCGCTCTGGGGCCAACGTCCTGACTTTC.

The CDR3: CASSETSGGPNNEQFF. CDR3 bases: TGTGCCAGCAGTGAGACTAGCGGGGGACCCAACAATGAGCAGTTCTTC. This chain uses TRBV6-1 with TRBJ2-1; 12 bases are shared with TRBD2. CDR3 length: 16 amino acids. The germline V gene has CDR1 MNHNS and CDR2 SASEGT. J gave up 5 bases and V 3 bases, and 5 bases lay outside the gene matches.

This sequence joins TRBV7-2 and TRBJ1-3; D is unresolved. The V end lost 6 bases, the J end lost 4 bases, and 13 bases lay between the germline ends. This CDR3 comprises 14 residues. The germline V gene encodes CDR1 SGHTA and CDR2 FQGNSA. Here the CDR3 reads CASRVEGSGNTIYF. In nucleotides, the CDR3 is TGTGCCAGCAGAGTTGAGGGTAGCGGAAACACCATATATTTT.

The V gene is TRBV10-1, the J gene TRBJ1-5; possible D gene TRBD1, 6 bases. V lost 6 bases and J 6 bases, leaving 18 bases between the germline ends. CDR1 is WNHNN and CDR2 is SYGVQD in the germline V gene (reference sequence). This CDR3 comprises 15 residues. CDR3 sequence (DNA): TGCGCCAGCAGCGGGACAAGGGGCGGCGGTCAGCCCCAGCATTTT. This translates into CASSGTRGGGQPQHF.

The table lists this clone with a few counts. CDR3 coding DNA: TGTGCCAGCAGCTTGGTGGGGGCGGCTCAAGAGACCCAGTACTTC. Amino acids: CASSLVGAAQETQYF. The chain links TRBV7-9 to TRBJ2-5; D is possibly TRBD1 (6 bases). CDR1 SEHNR and CDR2 FQNEAQ come from the germline V gene (reference sequence). The V and J ends lost 3 bases and 2 bases respectively, with 13 bases between them. The CDR3 has 15 amino acids.

This clone appeared a single time. J is TRBJ2-1 and V is TRBV5-4, with D unresolved. Germline V lookup: CDR1 SGHNT, CDR2 YYREEE (reference sequence). The CDR3 contains 15 residues. V lost 0 bases and J 3 bases, leaving 10 bases between the germline ends. The CDR3 nucleotides are TGTGCCAGCAGCTTGGGGCTGAGTGTCTACAATGAGCAGTTCTTC. It is translated as CASSLGLSVYNEQFF. Filled out from reference TRBV5-4 and TRBJ2-1, the complete variable domain reads ETGVTQSPTHLIKTRGQQVTLRCSSQSGHNTVSWYQQALGQGPQFIFQYYREEENGRGNFPPRFSGLQFPNYSSELNVNALELDDSALYLCASSLGLSVYNEQFFGPGTRLTVL.

The chain recombines TRBV6-5 with TRBJ1-3, with D tentatively TRBD1 (5 bases). The CDR3 consists of 13 residues. The germline gives CDR1 MNHEY, CDR2 SVGAGI. V was clipped by 5 bases and J by 11 bases, with 16 bases between them. Here the CDR3 reads CASSRDSSRAIYF. CDR3 coding DNA: TGTGCCAGCAGTCGAGACAGCAGCCGGGCCATATATTTT.

The CDR3 bases are TGTGCTAGTGGTTTGAGTCGGGGCTACAGCGAGCAGTACTTC. This gives the protein CASGLSRGYSEQYF. This chain links TRBV12-5 with TRBJ2-7; tentatively, D is TRBD1 or TRBD2 (5 bases each). The CDR3 length is 14 residues. Trimming shortened V by 2 bases and J by 6 bases, and 14 bases separated the two germline ends. Germline V gene data show CDR1 as LGHNT and CDR2 as FRNRAP.

V usage is TRBV1 and J usage is TRBJ1-3; TRBD1, the table's D call, lacks a check against the DNA. TRBV1 is given as a pseudogene. CDR3 length equals 18 residues. The CDR3 region is CTSSHPTGNRASGNTIYF. CDR3 nucleotide sequence: TGCACCAGCAGCCATCCTACCGGGAACAGGGCCTCTGGAAACACCATATATTTT.

There are a few counts of this clone. The chain combines TRBV2 with TRBJ2-2; D is possibly TRBD1 (6 bases). The CDR3 totals 12 residues. Germline CDR1 reads SNHLY; CDR2 reads FYNNEI. Deletions cut 6 bases from V and 5 bases from J, with 7 bases between. As DNA, the CDR3 is TGTGCCAGCAGAAGGGGGACCGGGGAGCTGTTTTTT. Its protein is CASRRGTGELFF.

The sample holds a few counts of this clone. This chain links TRBV9 with TRBJ2-1; 8 bases agree with TRBD2. With V trimmed by 0 bases and J by 4 bases, 3 bases remained unmatched. Germline CDR1 SGDLS, CDR2 YYNGEE. The CDR3 is made up of 15 amino acids. Here the CDR3 DNA reads TGTGCCAGCAGCGTAGGGCCTAGCGGGTACAATGAGCAGTTCTTC. This gives the protein CASSVGPSGYNEQFF.

This chain links TRBV29-1 with TRBJ2-5; 8 positions agree with TRBD2. The CDR3 is 14 amino acids. Germline-derived CDR1 and CDR2 are SQVTM and ANQGSEA. V trimming: 6 bases; J trimming: 7 bases; junction bases outside the gene matches: 13. The CDR3 loop reads CSVQSRGGRMTQYF. DNA of the CDR3: TGCAGCGTCCAAAGTCGGGGGGGGCGTATGACCCAGTACTTC.

The chain recombines TRBV5-4 with TRBJ2-1, with 8 bases matching TRBD1. The CDR3 consists of 16 residues. Trimming took 4 bases from V and 2 from J; bases not matched to a gene: 8. The germline V gene has CDR1 SGHNT and CDR2 YYREEE (reference sequence). In DNA, the CDR3 is TGTGCCAGCAGCCCCCCGTCGGACAGGGCCTACAATGAGCAGTTCTTC. It encodes CASSPPSDRAYNEQFF.

This rearrangement joins TRBV7-9 to TRBJ2-7, with TRBD1 matching over 7 bases. This CDR3 is built from 14 residues. Looked up from germline, CDR1 is SEHNR and CDR2 is FQNEAQ (reference sequence). With V trimmed by 3 bases and J by 2 bases, 4 bases remained unmatched. The CDR3 DNA sequence: TGTGCCAGCAGCTTGAGGACAGGCCCCTACGAGCAGTACTTC. The encoded protein is CASSLRTGPYEQYF.

The CDR3 reads CAISVGQGGTDTQYF. CDR3 nucleotide sequence: TGTGCCATCAGTGTGGGTCAGGGGGGCACAGATACGCAGTATTTT. V is TRBV10-3 and J is TRBJ2-3, with 7 positions matching TRBD1. The CDR3 is 15 amino acids. Per germline, CDR1 ENHRY and CDR2 SYGVKD. With 4 bases clipped from V and 1 base from J, the junction kept 5 bases outside the gene matches.

V gene TRBV6-6 combines with J gene TRBJ1-2; TRBD1 matches 11 bases. The CDR3 is made up of 15 amino acids. CDR1 MNHNY and CDR2 SVGAGI come from the germline V gene (reference sequence). J lost 6 bases, V lost 4 bases, and 7 bases had no gene match. CDR3 residues: CASSFRDRGTDGYTF. The CDR3 coding sequence is TGTGCCAGCAGTTTCCGGGACAGGGGGACTGATGGCTACACCTTC.